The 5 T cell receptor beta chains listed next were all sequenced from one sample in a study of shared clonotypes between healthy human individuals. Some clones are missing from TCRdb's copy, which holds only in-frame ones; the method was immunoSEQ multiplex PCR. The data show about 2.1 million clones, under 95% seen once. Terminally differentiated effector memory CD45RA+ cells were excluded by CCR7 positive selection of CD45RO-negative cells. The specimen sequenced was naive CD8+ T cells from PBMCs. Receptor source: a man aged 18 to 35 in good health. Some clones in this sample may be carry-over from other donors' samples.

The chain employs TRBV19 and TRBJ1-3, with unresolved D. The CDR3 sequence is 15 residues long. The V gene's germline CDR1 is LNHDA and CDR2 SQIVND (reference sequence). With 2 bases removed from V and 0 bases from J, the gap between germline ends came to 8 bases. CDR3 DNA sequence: TGTGCCAGTAGTATAAATGCAAACTCTGGAAACACCATATATTTT. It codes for CASSINANSGNTIYF. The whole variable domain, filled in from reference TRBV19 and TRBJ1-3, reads DGGITQSPKYLFRKEGQNVTLSCEQNLNHDAMYWYRQDPGQGLRLIYYSQIVNDFQKGDIAEGYSVSREKKESFPLTVTSAQKNPTAFYLCASSINANSGNTIYFGEGSWLTVV.

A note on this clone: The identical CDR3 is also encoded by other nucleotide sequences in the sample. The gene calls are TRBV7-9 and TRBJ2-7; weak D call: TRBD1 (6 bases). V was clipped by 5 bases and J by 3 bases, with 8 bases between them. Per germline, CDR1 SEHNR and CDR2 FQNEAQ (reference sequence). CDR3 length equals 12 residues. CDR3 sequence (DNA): TGTGCCAGCAGCCAGGGGAGCTACGAGCAGTACTTC. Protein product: CASSQGSYEQYF. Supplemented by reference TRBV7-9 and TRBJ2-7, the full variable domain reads DTGVSQNPRHKITKRGQNVTFRCDPISEHNRLYWYRQTLGQGPEFLTYFQNEAQLEKSRLLSDRFSAERPKGSFSTLEIQRTEQGDSAMYLCASSQGSYEQYFGPGTRLTVT.

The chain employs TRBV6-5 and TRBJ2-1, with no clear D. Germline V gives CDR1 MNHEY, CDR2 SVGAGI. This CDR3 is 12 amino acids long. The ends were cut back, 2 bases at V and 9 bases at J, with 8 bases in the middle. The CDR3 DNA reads TGTGCCAGCAGTTACCCAGCTGGTGAGCAGTTCTTC. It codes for CASSYPAGEQFF.

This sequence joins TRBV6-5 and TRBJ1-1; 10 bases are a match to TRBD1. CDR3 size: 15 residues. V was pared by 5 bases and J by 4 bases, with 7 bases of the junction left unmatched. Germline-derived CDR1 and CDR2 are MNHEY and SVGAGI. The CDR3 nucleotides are TGTGCCAGCAGTCTCCGGGACAGGGGATTCACTGAAGCTTTCTTT. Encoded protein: CASSLRDRGFTEAFF.

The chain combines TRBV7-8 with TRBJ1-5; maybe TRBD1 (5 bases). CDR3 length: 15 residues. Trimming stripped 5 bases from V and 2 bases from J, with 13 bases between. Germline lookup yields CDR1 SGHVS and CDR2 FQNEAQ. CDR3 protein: CASSPTQGGNQPQHF. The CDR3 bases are TGTGCCAGCAGCCCGACCCAAGGGGGCAATCAGCCCCAGCATTTT.